These T cell receptor beta chains were read from a single sample in a study of blood T cell repertoires in COVID-19. Using immunoSEQ multiplex PCR, the repertoire was profiled, and TCRdb retains in-frame clones only, with some absent. The repertoire consists of some 250,000 clones, with around 89% occurring once and the leading ten covering 8% to 10%. The sample was PBMCs or T cells enriched from blood (not recorded which). The receptors shown here come from a man aged 35 to 55 who had recovered from COVID-19. Both conserved end residues are part of each CDR3. Each record gives: clone size, D gene, V gene, J gene, CDR3 protein, CDR3 DNA. D genes are given only for firm matches. Part of the rows lack a size; the others show once, few, many or a class for expanded clones.

NA,NA,TRBV25-1,TRBJ2-1,CASSDPLSDEQFF,TGTGCCAGCAGTGACCCTCTTTCGGATGAGCAGTTCTTC
NA,TRBD1,TRBV9,TRBJ1-4,CASSVVGRGVEKLFF,TGTGCCAGCAGCGTAGTTGGCAGGGGGGTTGAAAAACTGTTTTTT
NA,NA,TRBV19,TRBJ1-5,CASSTIGGFDQPQHF,TGTGCCAGTAGCACAATAGGAGGGTTCGATCAGCCCCAGCATTTT
NA,TRBD2,TRBV5-1,TRBJ2-7,CASSIGTSGSREQYF,TGCGCCAGCAGCATAGGGACTAGCGGGAGTCGAGAGCAGTACTTC
NA,TRBD2,TRBV5-1,TRBJ2-1,CASSYVVGTSGGAIFNNEQFF,TGCGCCAGCAGCTACGTAGTAGGGACTAGCGGGGGGGCAATCTTCAACAATGAGCAGTTCTTC
NA,NA,TRBV6-2/TRBV6-3,TRBJ1-3,CASSSQGIGNTIYF,TGTGCCAGCAGTTCTCAGGGGATTGGAAACACCATATATTTT
many,NA,TRBV7-8,TRBJ2-6,CASSQTPGARASGANVLTF,TGTGCCAGCAGCCAAACCCCAGGGGCCCGAGCGTCTGGGGCCAACGTCCTGACTTTC
NA,NA,TRBV5-4,TRBJ2-7,CASGVGDNEQYF,TGTGCCAGCGGCGTAGGGGACAACGAGCAGTACTTC
NA,TRBD1,TRBV5-5,TRBJ1-4,CASSSPGTATNEKLFF,TGTGCCAGCAGCTCACCCGGGACAGCAACTAATGAAAAACTGTTTTTT
NA,NA,TRBV3-1/TRBV3-2,TRBJ2-2,CASSQLNWGRVTGELFF,TGTGCCAGCAGCCAATTGAACTGGGGGCGAGTCACCGGGGAGCTGTTTTTT
NA,TRBD2,TRBV4-1,TRBJ2-1,CASSQDRERGGGDEQFF,TGCGCCAGCAGCCAAGATCGAGAGCGGGGGGGTGGCGATGAGCAGTTCTTC
once,TRBD2,TRBV7-2,TRBJ2-2,CASSEGLAVNTGELFF,TGTGCCAGCAGCGAGGGACTAGCGGTTAACACCGGGGAGCTGTTTTTT
NA,NA,TRBV5-4,TRBJ2-5,CASSAGGNRVRETQYF,TGTGCCAGCAGCGCGGGTGGTAACAGGGTGAGGGAGACCCAGTACTTC
NA,TRBD2,TRBV28,TRBJ2-1,CASTIRKAGGPSYNEQFF,TGTGCCAGCACCATACGAAAAGCGGGAGGGCCCTCCTACAATGAGCAGTTCTTC
NA,TRBD1,TRBV7-8,TRBJ1-1,CASSLEQGSVTEAFF,TGTGCCAGCAGCTTGGAACAGGGGAGTGTCACTGAAGCTTTCTTT
NA,NA,TRBV4-3,TRBJ1-3,CASSQDPQGLSGNTIYF,TGCGCCAGCAGCCAAGATCCGCAGGGTCTATCTGGAAACACCATATATTTT
NA,TRBD1,TRBV5-4,TRBJ1-4,CASSSGRGAWNEKLFF,TGTGCCAGCAGTTCGGGCAGGGGGGCTTGGAATGAAAAACTGTTTTTT
once,TRBD2,TRBV18,TRBJ2-7,CASSRQGRTSAYEQYF,TGTGCCAGCTCACGTCAGGGTCGGACTAGCGCCTACGAGCAGTACTTC
NA,TRBD1,TRBV27,TRBJ2-3,CASRGTGVSLTDTQYF,TGTGCCAGCAGGGGGACAGGGGTCTCCCTCACAGATACGCAGTATTTT
NA,TRBD2,TRBV15,TRBJ2-2,CATRRTRGNTGELFF,TGTGCCACCCGAAGGACTAGGGGGAACACCGGGGAGCTGTTTTTT
NA,NA,TRBV12-3/TRBV12-4,TRBJ1-5,CASSSLKNQPQHF,TGTGCCAGCAGTTCACTTAAAAATCAGCCCCAGCATTTT
NA,NA,TRBV6-5,TRBJ1-5,CASSLNDRSNQPQHF,TGTGCCAGCAGTCTAAATGACAGGAGCAATCAGCCCCAGCATTTT
NA,NA,TRBV29-1,TRBJ2-3,CSVERRGVDTQYF,TGCAGCGTTGAACGCAGGGGGGTGGATACGCAGTATTTT
NA,NA,TRBV5-1,TRBJ1-5,CASSFGGYEPQHF,TGCGCCAGCAGCTTTGGCGGCTATGAGCCCCAGCATTTT
few,NA,TRBV5-1,TRBJ1-1,CASSLESALEAFF,TGCGCCAGCAGCTTGGAGAGCGCGCTTGAAGCTTTCTTT
few,NA,TRBV7-2,TRBJ1-4,CASRNTRQQNEKLFF,TGTGCCAGCCGCAATACGAGACAGCAGAATGAAAAACTGTTTTTT
NA,NA,TRBV7-9,TRBJ1-6,CASSLNLNSYNSPLHF,TGTGCCAGCAGCTTAAATCTAAACTCCTATAATTCACCCCTCCACTTT
NA,NA,TRBV4-1,TRBJ2-3,CASSLTTQIGADTQYF,TGCGCCAGCAGCCTCACAACTCAGATCGGAGCCGATACGCAGTATTTT
NA,TRBD1,TRBV6-4,TRBJ2-1,CASSDGTGGNEQFF,TGTGCCAGCAGTGACGGGACAGGGGGCAATGAGCAGTTCTTC
NA,TRBD2,TRBV28,TRBJ2-3,CASSLNGLAGAIDTQYF,TGTGCCAGCAGTTTAAATGGACTAGCGGGAGCAATAGATACGCAGTATTTT
NA,TRBD1,TRBV5-6,TRBJ2-2,CASRFGDRGTGELFF,TGTGCCAGCAGGTTTGGGGACAGGGGCACCGGGGAGCTGTTTTTT
once,NA,TRBV6-5,TRBJ1-1,CASSFRGRNTEAFF,TGTGCCAGCAGTTTCAGGGGAAGGAACACTGAAGCTTTCTTT
NA,NA,TRBV9,TRBJ2-5,CASSREFDHQETQYF,TGTGCCAGCAGTCGGGAATTCGACCACCAAGAGACCCAGTACTTC
NA,TRBD2,TRBV27,TRBJ2-1,CASSLSSGGNNEQFF,TGTGCCAGCAGTTTATCTAGCGGGGGGAACAATGAGCAGTTCTTC
NA,TRBD1,TRBV9,TRBJ2-3,CASSVGQGEVTDTQYF,TGTGCCAGCAGCGTAGGACAGGGGGAGGTCACAGATACGCAGTATTTT
once,NA,TRBV7-9,TRBJ1-1,CASSSSFGAAFPFF,TGTGCCAGCAGCTCGTCCTTTGGGGCCGCGTTCCCTTTCTTT
NA,TRBD2,TRBV7-2,TRBJ2-3,CASSPSGTRKYF,TGTGCCAGCAGCCCTTCCGGGACTAGGAAGTATTTT
few,NA,TRBV18,TRBJ1-1,CASSPRTSFMNTEAFF,TGTGCCAGCTCACCAAGGACAAGTTTCATGAACACTGAAGCTTTCTTT
once,TRBD1,TRBV10-3,TRBJ2-7,CAISGVPDREPPYEQYF,TGTGCCATCAGTGGAGTTCCCGACAGGGAACCCCCCTACGAGCAGTACTTC
NA,TRBD2,TRBV7-9,TRBJ2-7,CASSPRASGNPYEQYF,TGTGCCAGCAGCCCAAGAGCTAGCGGGAACCCCTACGAGCAGTACTTC
NA,TRBD1,TRBV19,TRBJ2-1,CASSIVTGGYNEQFF,TGTGCCAGTAGTATTGTAACAGGGGGTTACAATGAGCAGTTCTTC
NA,NA,TRBV7-8,TRBJ1-1,CASSINPTRVIEAFF,TGTGCCAGCAGCATCAATCCGACGCGGGTGATAGAAGCTTTCTTT
NA,TRBD1,TRBV7-9,TRBJ1-1,CASSSQGEGGEAFF,TGTGCCAGCAGCTCTCAGGGGGAAGGCGGTGAAGCTTTCTTT
few,TRBD1,TRBV6-6,TRBJ2-6,CASSPGTGYPTGANVLTF,TGTGCCAGCAGTCCCGGGACAGGGTACCCCACTGGGGCCAACGTCCTGACTTTC
NA,NA,TRBV2,TRBJ2-5,CASSAVRQGGGETQYF,TGTGCCAGCAGTGCAGTCCGGCAGGGAGGCGGAGAGACCCAGTACTTC
NA,TRBD1,TRBV5-6,TRBJ1-2,CASSLYGTANYGYTF,TGTGCCAGCAGCCTATACGGGACAGCAAACTATGGCTACACCTTC
NA,TRBD2,TRBV3-1/TRBV3-2,TRBJ2-1,CASSQDSGGFDEQFF,TGTGCCAGCAGCCAAGATAGCGGGGGGTTCGATGAGCAGTTCTTC
once,NA,TRBV7-3,TRBJ2-6,CASSLMPGSSGANVLTF,TGTGCCAGCAGCTTAATGCCAGGTTCCTCTGGGGCCAACGTCCTGACTTTC
NA,TRBD2,TRBV15,TRBJ2-2,CATSNLLAGQVRGGGELFF,TGTGCCACCAGCAATCTACTAGCGGGACAAGTTCGCGGGGGCGGGGAGCTGTTTTTT
few,TRBD1,TRBV2,TRBJ2-7,CASNPTGYEQYF,TGTGCCAGCAACCCGACAGGGTACGAGCAGTACTTC